This T cell receptor (beta chain) was profiled in a study of cytomegalovirus exposure and HLA in healthy donors. Clones were sequenced by immunoSEQ multiplex PCR, and TCRdb holds only the in-frame ones, with some missing. The sample holds more than 300,000 clones, 70% to 90% seen once. V was trimmed by 3 bases and J by 8 bases, leaving 13 bases between them. Per the germline V gene, CDR1 is MDHEN and CDR2 is SYDVKM. The CDR3 extends over 13 amino acids. This receptor was identified in a woman aged 18-29 years in good health and CMV-seronegative. Sequencing was carried out using PBMCs. The J gene is TRBJ1-2, the V gene TRBV28; tentatively, D is TRBD1 (6 bases). DNA for the CDR3: TGTGCCAGCAGTTTTCAGGGGCGCCACGGCTACACCTTC. Translating it yields CASSFQGRHGYTF.